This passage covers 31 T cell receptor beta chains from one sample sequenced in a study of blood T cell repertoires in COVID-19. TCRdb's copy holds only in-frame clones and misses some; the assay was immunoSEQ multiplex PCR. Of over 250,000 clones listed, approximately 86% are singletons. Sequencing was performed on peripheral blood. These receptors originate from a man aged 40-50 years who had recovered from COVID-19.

CDR3 amino acids: CASSLGDSAADTQYF. The CDR3 DNA reads as TGTGCCAGCAGTTTGGGGGACAGCGCGGCAGATACGCAGTATTTT. The V and J genes are TRBV27 and TRBJ2-3; 7 positions match TRBD1. The junction had 7 bases not matched to a gene; V was cut back by 3 bases and J by 4 bases. The CDR3 has 15 residues. The germline CDR1 and CDR2 sequences are MNHEY and SMNVEV (reference sequence).

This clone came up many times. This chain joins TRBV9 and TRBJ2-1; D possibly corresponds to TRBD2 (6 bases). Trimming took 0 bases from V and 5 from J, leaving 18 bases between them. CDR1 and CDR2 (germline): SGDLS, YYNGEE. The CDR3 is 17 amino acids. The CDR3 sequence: CASSVGQRQTGDNEQFF. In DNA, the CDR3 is TGTGCCAGCAGCGTAGGACAACGCCAGACGGGGGACAATGAGCAGTTCTTC.

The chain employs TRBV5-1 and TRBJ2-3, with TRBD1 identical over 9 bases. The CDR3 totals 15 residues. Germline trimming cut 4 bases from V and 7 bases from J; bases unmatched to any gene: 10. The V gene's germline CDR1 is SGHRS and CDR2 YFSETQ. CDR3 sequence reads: CASSGGTGGTYTQYF. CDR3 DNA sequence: TGCGCCAGCAGCGGCGGCACAGGGGGCACGTATACGCAGTATTTT.

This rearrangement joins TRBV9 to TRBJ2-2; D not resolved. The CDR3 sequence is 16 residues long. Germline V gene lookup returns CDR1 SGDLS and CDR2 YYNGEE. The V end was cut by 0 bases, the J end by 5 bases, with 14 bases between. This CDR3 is CASSVEAGTLTGELFF. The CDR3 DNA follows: TGTGCCAGCAGCGTAGAGGCAGGTACTTTGACCGGGGAGCTGTTTTTT.

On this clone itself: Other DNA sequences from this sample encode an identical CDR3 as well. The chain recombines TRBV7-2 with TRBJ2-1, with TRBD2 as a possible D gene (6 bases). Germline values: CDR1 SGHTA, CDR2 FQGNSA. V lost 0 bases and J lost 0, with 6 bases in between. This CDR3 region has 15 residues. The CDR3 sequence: CASSLARGSYNEQFF. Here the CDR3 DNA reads TGTGCCAGCAGCTTAGCGCGGGGCTCCTACAATGAGCAGTTCTTC.

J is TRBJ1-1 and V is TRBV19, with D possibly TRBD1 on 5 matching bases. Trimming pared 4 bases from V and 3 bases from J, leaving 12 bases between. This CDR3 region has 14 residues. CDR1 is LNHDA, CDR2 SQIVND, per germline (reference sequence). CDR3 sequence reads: CASSSYGGYTEAFF. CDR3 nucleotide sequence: TGTGCCAGTAGTAGTTACGGGGGGTACACTGAAGCTTTCTTT.

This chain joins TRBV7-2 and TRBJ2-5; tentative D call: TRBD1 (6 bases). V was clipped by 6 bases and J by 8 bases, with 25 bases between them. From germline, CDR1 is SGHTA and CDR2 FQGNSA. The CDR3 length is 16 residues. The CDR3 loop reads CASSSRGTLTRNTQYF. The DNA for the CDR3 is TGTGCCAGCAGTTCACGAGGGACACTAACAAGAAATACCCAGTACTTC.

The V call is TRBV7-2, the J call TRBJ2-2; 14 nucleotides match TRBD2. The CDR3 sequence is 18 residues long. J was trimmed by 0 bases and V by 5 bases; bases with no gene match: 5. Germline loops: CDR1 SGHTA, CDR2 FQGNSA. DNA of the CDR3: TGTGCCAGCAGCCCAGGGACTAGCGGGGGCGCGAACACCGGGGAGCTGTTTTTT. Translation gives CASSPGTSGGANTGELFF. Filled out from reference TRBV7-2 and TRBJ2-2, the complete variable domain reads GAGVSQSPSNKVTEKGKDVELRCDPISGHTALYWYRQSLGQGLEFLIYFQGNSAPDKSGLPSDRFSAERTGGSVSTLTIQRTQQEDSAVYLCASSPGTSGGANTGELFFGEGSRLTVL.

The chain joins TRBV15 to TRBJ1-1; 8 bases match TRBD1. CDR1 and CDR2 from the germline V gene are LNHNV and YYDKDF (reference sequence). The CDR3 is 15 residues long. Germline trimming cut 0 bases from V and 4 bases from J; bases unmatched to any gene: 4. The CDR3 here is CATSRDPTGGTEAFF. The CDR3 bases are TGTGCCACCAGCAGAGATCCAACAGGGGGCACTGAAGCTTTCTTT.

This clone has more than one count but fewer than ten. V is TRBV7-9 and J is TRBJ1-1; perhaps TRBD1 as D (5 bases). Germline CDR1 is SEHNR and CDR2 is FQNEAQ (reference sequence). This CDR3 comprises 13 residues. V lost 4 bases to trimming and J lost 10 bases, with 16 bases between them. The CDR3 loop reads CASSSGGTRVAFF. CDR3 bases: TGTGCCAGCAGCTCCGGGGGGACTCGGGTAGCTTTCTTT.

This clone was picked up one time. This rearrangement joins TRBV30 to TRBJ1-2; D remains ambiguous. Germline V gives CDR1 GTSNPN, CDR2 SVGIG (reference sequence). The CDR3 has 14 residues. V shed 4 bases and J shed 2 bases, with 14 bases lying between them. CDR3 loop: CAWKKSPNNYGYTF. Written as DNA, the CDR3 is TGTGCCTGGAAGAAGAGTCCCAACAACTATGGCTACACCTTC.

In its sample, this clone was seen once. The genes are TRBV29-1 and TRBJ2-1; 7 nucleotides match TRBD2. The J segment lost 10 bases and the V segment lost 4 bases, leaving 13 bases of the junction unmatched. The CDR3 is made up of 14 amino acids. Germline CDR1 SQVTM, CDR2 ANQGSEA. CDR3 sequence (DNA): TGCAGCGTTGTGGGGGGGACCCTTTCTGGCGAGCAGTTCTTC. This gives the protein CSVVGGTLSGEQFF.

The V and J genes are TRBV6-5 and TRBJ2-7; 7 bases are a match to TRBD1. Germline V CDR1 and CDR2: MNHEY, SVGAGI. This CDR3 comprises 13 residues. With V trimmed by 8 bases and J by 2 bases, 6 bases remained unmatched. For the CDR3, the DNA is TGTGCCAGCTCAACAGGGGCCCCCTACGAGCAGTACTTC. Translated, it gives CASSTGAPYEQYF.

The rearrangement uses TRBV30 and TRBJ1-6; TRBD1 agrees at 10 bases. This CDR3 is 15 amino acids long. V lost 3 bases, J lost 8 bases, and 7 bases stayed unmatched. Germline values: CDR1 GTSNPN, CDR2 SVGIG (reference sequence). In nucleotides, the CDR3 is TGTGCCTGGAGGGGTACCGGACAGGGGGATTCACCCCTCCACTTT. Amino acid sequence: CAWRGTGQGDSPLHF.

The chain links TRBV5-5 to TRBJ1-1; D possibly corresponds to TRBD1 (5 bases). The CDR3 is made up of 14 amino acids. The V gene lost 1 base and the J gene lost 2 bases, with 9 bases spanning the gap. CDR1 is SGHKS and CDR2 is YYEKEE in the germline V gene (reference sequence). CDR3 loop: CASSLSQGNTEAFF. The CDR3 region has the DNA TGTGCCAGCAGCTTGAGTCAGGGAAACACTGAAGCTTTCTTT.

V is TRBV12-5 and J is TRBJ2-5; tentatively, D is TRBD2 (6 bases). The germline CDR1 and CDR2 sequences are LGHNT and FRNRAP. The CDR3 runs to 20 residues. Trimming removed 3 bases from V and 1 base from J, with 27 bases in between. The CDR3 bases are TGTGCTAGTGGTTTATGGATGGTCCGTGTCGGGAGTATGACCCAAGAGACCCAGTACTTC. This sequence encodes CASGLWMVRVGSMTQETQYF.

As DNA, the CDR3 is TGTGCCTCGCGACAACTAGGAACAGATACGCAGTATTTT. Translated: CASRQLGTDTQYF. The chain recombines TRBV10-3 with TRBJ2-3, with D maybe TRBD2 (5 bases). Trimming removed 11 bases at V and 3 bases at J, with 15 bases between. The germline V gene has CDR1 ENHRY and CDR2 SYGVKD. The CDR3 has 13 residues.

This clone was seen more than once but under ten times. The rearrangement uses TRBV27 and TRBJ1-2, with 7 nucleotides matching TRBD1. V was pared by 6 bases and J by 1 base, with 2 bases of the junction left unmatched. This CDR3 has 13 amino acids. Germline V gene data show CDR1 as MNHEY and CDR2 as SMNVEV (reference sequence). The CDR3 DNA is TGTGCCAGCAGGGGACAGAATAACTATGGCTACACCTTC. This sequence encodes CASRGQNNYGYTF.

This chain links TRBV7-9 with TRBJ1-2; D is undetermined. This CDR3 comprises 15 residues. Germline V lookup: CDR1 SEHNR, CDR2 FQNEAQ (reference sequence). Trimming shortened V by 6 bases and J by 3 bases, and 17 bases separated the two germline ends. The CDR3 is CASRREGARDYGYTF. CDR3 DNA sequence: TGTGCCAGCAGACGAGAGGGAGCACGGGACTATGGCTACACCTTC.

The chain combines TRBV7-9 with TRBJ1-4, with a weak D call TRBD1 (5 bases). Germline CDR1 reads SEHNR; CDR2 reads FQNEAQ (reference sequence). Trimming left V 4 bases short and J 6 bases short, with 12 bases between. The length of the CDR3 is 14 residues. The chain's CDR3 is CASSSLGPDEKLFF. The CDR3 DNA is TGTGCCAGCAGCTCCCTGGGGCCAGATGAAAAACTGTTTTTT. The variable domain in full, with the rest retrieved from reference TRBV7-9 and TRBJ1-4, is DTGVSQNPRHKITKRGQNVTFRCDPISEHNRLYWYRQTLGQGPEFLTYFQNEAQLEKSRLLSDRFSAERPKGSFSTLEIQRTEQGDSAMYLCASSSLGPDEKLFFGSGTQLSVL.

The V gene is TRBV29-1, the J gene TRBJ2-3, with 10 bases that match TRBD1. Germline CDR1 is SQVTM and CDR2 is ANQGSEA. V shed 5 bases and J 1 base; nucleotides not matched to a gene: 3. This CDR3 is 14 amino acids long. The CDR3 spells CSVPGTGGTDTQYF. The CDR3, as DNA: TGCAGCGTTCCCGGGACAGGGGGCACAGATACGCAGTATTTT.

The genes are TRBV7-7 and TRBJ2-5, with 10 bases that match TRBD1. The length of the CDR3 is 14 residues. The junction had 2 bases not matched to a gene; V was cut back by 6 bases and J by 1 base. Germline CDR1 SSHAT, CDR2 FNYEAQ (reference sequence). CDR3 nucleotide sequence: TGTGCCAGCAGTCGGGACAGGGGCCAAGAGACCCAGTACTTC. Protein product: CASSRDRGQETQYF.

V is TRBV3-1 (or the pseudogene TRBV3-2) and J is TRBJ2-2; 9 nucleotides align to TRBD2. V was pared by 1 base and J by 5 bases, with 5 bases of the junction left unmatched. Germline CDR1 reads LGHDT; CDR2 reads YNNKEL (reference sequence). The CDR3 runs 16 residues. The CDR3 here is CASSQVGGRVTGELFF. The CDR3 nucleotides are TGTGCCAGCAGCCAAGTCGGCGGGAGGGTTACCGGGGAGCTGTTTTTT.

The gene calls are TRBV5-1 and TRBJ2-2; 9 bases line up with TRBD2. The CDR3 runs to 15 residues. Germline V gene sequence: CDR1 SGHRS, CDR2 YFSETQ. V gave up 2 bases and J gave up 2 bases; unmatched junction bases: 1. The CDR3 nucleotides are TGCGCCAGCAGCTTAGCGGGAGGAAACACCGGGGAGCTGTTTTTT. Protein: CASSLAGGNTGELFF.

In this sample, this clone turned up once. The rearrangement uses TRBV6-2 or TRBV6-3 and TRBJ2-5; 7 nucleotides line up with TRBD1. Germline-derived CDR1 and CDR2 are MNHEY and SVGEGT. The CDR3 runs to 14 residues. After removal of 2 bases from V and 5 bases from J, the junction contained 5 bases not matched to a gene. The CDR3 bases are TGTGCCAGCAGTTACCCAGTGACAGGGGAGACCCAGTACTTC. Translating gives CASSYPVTGETQYF.

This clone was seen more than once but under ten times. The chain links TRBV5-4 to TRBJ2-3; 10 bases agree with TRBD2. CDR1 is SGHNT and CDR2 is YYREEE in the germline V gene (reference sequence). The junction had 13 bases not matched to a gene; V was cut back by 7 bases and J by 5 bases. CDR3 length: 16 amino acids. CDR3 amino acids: CASAGPLAGVRDTQYF. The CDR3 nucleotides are TGTGCCAGCGCGGGGCCGCTAGCGGGAGTGAGAGATACGCAGTATTTT. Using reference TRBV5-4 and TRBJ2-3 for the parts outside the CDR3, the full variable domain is ETGVTQSPTHLIKTRGQQVTLRCSSQSGHNTVSWYQQALGQGPQFIFQYYREEENGRGNFPPRFSGLQFPNYSSELNVNALELDDSALYLCASAGPLAGVRDTQYFGPGTRLTVL.

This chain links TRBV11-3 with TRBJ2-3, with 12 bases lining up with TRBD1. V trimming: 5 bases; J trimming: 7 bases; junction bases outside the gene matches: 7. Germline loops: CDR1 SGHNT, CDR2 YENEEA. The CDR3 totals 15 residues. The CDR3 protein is CASSVAGTGGHTQYF. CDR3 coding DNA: TGTGCCAGCAGCGTGGCCGGGACAGGGGGCCATACGCAGTATTTT. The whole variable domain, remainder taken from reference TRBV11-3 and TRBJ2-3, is EAGVVQSPRYKIIEKKQPVAFWCNPISGHNTLYWYLQNLGQGPELLIRYENEEAVDDSQLPKDRFSAERLKGVDSTLKIQPAELGDSAVYLCASSVAGTGGHTQYFGPGTRLTVL.

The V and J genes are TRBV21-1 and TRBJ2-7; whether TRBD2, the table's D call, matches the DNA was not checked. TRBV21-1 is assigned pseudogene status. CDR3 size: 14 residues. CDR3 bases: TGTGCCAGCAGCAAAAATAGCGGGACTTACGAGCAGTACTTC. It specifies CASSKNSGTYEQYF.

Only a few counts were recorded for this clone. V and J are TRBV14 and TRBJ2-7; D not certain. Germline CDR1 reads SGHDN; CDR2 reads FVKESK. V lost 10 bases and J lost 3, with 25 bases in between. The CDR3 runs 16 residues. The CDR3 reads CAIEKSDNPLLYEQYF. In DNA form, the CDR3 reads TGTGCCATCGAAAAGTCCGACAATCCCCTTCTCTACGAGCAGTACTTC.

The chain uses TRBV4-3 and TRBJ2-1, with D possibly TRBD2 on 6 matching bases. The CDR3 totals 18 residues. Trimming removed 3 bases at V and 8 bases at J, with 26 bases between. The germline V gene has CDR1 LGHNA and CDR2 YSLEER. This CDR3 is CASSHLSTSGLRMDEQFF. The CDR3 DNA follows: TGCGCCAGCAGCCATTTATCCACCAGCGGGCTAAGAATGGATGAGCAGTTCTTC.

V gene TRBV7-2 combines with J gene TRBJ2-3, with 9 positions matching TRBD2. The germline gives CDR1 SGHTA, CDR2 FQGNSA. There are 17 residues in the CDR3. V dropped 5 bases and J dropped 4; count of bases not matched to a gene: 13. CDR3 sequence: CASSPLGRGGSPDTQYF. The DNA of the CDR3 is TGTGCCAGCAGCCCCCTCGGGCGGGGGGGCAGCCCAGATACGCAGTATTTT.